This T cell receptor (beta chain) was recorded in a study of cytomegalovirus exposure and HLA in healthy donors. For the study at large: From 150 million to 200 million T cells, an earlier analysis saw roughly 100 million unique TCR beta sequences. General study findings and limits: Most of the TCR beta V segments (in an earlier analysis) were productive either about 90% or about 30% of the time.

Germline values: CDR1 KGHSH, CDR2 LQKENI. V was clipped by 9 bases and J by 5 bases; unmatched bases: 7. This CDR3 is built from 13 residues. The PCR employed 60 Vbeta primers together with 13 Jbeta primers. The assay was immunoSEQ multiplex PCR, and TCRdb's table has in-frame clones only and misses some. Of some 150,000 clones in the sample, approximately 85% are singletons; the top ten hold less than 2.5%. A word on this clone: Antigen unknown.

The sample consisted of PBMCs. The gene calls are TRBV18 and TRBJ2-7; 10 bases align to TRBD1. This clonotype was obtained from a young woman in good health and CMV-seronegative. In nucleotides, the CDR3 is TGTGCCAGTCAAGGACAGGGGGAACACGAGCAGTACTTC. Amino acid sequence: CASQGQGEHEQYF.